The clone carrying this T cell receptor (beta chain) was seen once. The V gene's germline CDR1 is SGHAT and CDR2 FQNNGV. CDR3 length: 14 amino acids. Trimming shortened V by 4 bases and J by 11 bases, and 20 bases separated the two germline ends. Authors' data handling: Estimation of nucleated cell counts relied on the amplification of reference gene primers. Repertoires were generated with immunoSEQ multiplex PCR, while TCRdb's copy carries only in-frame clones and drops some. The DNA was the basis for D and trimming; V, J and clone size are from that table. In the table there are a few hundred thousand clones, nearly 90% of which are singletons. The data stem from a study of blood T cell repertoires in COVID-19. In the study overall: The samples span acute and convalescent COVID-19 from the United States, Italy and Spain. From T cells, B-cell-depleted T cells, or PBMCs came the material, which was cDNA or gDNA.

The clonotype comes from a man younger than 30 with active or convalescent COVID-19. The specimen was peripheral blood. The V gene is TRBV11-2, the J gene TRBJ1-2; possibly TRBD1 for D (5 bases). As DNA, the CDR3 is TGTGCCAGCAGCTCAGGCAGGGCGCACCTGGAGTACACCTTC. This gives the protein CASSSGRAHLEYTF.